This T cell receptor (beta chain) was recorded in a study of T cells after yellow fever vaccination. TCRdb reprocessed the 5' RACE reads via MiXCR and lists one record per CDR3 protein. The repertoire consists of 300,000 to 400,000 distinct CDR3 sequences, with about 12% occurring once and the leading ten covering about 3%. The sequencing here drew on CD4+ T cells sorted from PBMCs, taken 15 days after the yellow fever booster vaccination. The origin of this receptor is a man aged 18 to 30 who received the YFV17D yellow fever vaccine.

The CDR3, as DNA: TGTGCCAGCAGCTTCTCTAGAAACAATGAGCAGTTCTTC. This sequence encodes CASSFSRNNEQFF. The rearrangement links TRBV11-2 to TRBJ2-1, with unresolved D. The CDR3 runs 13 residues. Looked up from germline, CDR1 is SGHAT and CDR2 is FQNNGV. Trimming cost V 3 bases and J 5 bases, with 8 bases left between them.